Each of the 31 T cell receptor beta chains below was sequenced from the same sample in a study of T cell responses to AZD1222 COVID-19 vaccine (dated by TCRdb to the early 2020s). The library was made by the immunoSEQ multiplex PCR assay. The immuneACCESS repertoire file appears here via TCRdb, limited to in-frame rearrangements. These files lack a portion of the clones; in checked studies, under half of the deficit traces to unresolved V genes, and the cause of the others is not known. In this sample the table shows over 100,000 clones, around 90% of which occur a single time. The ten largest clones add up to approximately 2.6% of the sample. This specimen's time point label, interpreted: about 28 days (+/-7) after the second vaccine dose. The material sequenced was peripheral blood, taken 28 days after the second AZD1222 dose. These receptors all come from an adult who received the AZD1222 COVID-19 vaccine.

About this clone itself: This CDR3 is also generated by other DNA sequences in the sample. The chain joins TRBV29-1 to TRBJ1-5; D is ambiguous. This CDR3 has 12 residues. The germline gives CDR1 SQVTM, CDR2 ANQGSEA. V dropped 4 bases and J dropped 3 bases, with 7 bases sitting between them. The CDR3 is CSVGQLNQPQHF. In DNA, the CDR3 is TGCAGCGTTGGGCAGCTCAATCAGCCCCAGCATTTT.

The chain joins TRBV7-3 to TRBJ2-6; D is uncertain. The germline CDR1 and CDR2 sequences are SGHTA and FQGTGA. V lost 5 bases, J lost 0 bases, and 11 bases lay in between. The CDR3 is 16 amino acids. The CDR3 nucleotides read TGTGCCAGCAGCCTACTACCCCTCTCTGGGGCCAACGTCCTGACTTTC. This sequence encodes CASSLLPLSGANVLTF. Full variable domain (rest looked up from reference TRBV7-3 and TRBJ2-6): GAGVSQTPSNKVTEKGKYVELRCDPISGHTALYWYRQSLGQGPEFLIYFQGTGAADDSGLPNDRFFAVRPEGSVSTLKIQRTERGDSAVYLCASSLLPLSGANVLTFGAGSRLTVL.

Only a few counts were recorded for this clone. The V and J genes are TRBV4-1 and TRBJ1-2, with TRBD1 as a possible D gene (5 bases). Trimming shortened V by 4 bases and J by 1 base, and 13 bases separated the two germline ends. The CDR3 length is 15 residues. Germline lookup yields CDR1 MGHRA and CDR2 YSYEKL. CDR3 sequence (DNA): TGCGCCAGCAGCCCAGGGACTCTTATTAACTATGGCTACACCTTC. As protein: CASSPGTLINYGYTF.

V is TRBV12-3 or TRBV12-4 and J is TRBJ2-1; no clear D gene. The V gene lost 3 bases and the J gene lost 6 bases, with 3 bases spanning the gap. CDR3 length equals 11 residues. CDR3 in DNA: TGTGCCAGCAGTTTCTCCAATGAGCAGTTCTTC. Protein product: CASSFSNEQFF.

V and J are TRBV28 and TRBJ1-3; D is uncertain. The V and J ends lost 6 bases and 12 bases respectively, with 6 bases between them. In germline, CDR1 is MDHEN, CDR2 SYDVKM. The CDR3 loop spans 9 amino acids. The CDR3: CASSPLIYF. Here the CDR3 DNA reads TGTGCCAGCAGCCCCCTCATATATTTT.

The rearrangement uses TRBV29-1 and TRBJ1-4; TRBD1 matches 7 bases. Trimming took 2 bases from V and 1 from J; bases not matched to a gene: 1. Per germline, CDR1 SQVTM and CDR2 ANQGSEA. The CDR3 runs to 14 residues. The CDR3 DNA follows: TGCAGCGTTGAACAGGGGGGAACTAATGAAAAACTGTTTTTT. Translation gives CSVEQGGTNEKLFF. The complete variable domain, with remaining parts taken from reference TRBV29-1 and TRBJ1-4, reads SAVISQKPSRDICQRGTSLTIQCQVDSQVTMMFWYRQQPGQSLTLIATANQGSEATYESGFVIDKFPISRPNLTFSTLTVSNMSPEDSSIYLCSVEQGGTNEKLFFGSGTQLSVL.

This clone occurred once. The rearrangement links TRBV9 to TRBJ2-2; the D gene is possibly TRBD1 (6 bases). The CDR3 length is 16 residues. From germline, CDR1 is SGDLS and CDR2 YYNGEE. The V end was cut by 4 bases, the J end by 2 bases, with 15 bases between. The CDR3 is CASSRRQASNTGELFF. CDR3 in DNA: TGTGCCAGCAGCCGTAGACAGGCCTCAAACACCGGGGAGCTGTTTTTT.

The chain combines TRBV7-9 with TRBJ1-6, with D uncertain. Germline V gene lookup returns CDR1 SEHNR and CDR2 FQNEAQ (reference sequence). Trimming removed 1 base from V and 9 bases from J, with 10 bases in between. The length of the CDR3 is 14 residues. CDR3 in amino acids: CASSLGAGLSPLHF. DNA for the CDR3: TGTGCCAGCAGCTTAGGCGCAGGTCTTTCACCCCTCCACTTT.

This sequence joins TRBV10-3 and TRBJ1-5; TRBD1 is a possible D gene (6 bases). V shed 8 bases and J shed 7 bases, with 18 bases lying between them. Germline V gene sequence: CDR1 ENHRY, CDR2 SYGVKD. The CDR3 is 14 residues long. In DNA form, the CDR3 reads TGTGCCATCGGGACCCAGGGGAAGGGACAGCCCCAGCATTTT. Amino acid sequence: CAIGTQGKGQPQHF.

In DNA, the CDR3 is TGCGCCAGCAGCTTGGGGACGGCTGGTAGCACCATATATTTT. This encodes CASSLGTAGSTIYF. The chain links TRBV5-1 to TRBJ1-3; unclear D gene. The V gene lost 0 bases and the J gene lost 9 bases, with 13 bases spanning the gap. From germline, CDR1 is SGHRS and CDR2 YFSETQ. The CDR3 totals 14 residues.

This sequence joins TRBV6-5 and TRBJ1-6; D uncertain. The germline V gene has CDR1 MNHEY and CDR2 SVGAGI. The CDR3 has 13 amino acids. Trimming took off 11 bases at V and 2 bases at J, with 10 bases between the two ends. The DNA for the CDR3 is TGTGCCGGCGGGGAACCCTATAATTCACCCCTCCACTTT. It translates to CAGGEPYNSPLHF.

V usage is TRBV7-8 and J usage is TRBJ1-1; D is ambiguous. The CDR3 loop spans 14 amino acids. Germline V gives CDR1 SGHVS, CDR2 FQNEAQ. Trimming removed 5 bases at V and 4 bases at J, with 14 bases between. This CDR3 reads CASSPGSGSTEAFF. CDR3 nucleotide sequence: TGTGCCAGCAGCCCCGGGAGCGGGAGCACTGAAGCTTTCTTT.

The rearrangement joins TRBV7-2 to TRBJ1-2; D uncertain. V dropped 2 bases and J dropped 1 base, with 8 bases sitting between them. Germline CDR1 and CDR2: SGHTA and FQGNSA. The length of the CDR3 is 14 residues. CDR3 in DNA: TGTGCCAGCAGCTTAACAGTTATTAACTATGGCTACACCTTC. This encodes CASSLTVINYGYTF.

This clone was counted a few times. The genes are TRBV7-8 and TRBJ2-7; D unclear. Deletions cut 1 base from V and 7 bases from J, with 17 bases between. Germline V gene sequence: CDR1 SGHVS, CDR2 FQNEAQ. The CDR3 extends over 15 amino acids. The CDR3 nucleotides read TGTGCCAGCAGCTTAGGCTGGGCCTCCGTGGGGGAGCAGTACTTC. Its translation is CASSLGWASVGEQYF. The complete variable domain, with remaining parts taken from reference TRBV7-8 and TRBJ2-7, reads GAGVSQSPRYKVAKRGQDVALRCDPISGHVSLFWYQQALGQGPEFLTYFQNEAQLDKSGLPSDRFFAERPEGSVSTLKIQRTQQEDSAVYLCASSLGWASVGEQYFGPGTRLTVT.

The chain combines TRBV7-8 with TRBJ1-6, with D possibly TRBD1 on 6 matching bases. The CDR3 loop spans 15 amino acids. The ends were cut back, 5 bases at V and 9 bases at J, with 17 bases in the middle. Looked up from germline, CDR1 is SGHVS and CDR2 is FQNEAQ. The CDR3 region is CASSPQGSGPSPLHF. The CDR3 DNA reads TGTGCCAGCAGCCCTCAGGGGTCCGGCCCTTCACCCCTCCACTTT.

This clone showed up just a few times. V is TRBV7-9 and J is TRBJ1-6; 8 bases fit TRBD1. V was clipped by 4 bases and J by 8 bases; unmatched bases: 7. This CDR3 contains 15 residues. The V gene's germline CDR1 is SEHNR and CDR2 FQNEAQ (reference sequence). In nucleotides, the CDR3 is TGTGCCAGCAGCTCGGGACAGGTGTGGGATTCACCCCTCCACTTT. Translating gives CASSSGQVWDSPLHF.

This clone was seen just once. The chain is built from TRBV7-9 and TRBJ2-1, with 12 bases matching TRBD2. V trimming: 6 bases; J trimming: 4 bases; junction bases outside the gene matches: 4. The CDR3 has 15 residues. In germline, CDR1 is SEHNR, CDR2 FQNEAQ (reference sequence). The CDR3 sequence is CASRLLAGGYNEQFF. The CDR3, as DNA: TGTGCCAGCAGACTACTAGCGGGGGGTTACAATGAGCAGTTCTTC.

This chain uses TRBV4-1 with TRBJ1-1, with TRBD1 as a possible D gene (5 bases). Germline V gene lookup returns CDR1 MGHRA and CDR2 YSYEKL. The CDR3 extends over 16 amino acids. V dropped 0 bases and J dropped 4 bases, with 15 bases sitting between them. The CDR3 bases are TGCGCCAGCAGCCAAGATCGGGGGAGTCGGGGCACTGAAGCTTTCTTT. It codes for CASSQDRGSRGTEAFF.

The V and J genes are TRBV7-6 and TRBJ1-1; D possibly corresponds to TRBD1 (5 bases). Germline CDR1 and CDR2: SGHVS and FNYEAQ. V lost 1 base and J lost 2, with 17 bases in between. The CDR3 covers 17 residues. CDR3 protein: CASSLVPLKGVNTEAFF. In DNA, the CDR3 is TGTGCCAGCAGCTTAGTCCCACTCAAAGGGGTAAACACTGAAGCTTTCTTT.

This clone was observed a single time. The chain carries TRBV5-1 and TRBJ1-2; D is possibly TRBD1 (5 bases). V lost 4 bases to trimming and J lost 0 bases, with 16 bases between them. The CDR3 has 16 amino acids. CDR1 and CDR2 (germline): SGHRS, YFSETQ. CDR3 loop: CASSARRVSTNYGYTF. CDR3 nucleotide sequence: TGCGCCAGCAGCGCTCGCAGGGTCTCGACTAACTATGGCTACACCTTC.

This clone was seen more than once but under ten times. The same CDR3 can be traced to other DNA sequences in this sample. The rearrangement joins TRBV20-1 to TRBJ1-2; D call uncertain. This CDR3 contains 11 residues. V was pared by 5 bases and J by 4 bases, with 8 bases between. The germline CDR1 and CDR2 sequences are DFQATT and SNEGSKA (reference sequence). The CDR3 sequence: CSAPPPYGYTF. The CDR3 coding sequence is TGCAGTGCTCCCCCCCCCTATGGCTACACCTTC.

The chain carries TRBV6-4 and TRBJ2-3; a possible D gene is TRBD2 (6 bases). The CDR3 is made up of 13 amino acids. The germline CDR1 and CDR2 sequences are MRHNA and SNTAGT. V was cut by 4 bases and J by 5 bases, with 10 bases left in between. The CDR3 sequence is CASSVRREDTQYF. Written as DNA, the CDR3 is TGTGCCAGCAGTGTAAGGAGGGAAGATACGCAGTATTTT.

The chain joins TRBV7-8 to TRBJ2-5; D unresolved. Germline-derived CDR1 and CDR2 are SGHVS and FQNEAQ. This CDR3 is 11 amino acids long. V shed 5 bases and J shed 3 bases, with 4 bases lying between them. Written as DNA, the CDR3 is TGTGCCAGCAGCATAGAAGAGACCCAGTACTTC. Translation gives CASSIEETQYF.

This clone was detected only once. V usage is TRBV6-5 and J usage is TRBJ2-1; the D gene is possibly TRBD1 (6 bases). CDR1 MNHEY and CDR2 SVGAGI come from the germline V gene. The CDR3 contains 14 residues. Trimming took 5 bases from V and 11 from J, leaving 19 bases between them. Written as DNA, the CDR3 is TGTGCCAGCAGTCTTACGAGGACAGCTCCCCAGCAGTTCTTC. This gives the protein CASSLTRTAPQQFF.

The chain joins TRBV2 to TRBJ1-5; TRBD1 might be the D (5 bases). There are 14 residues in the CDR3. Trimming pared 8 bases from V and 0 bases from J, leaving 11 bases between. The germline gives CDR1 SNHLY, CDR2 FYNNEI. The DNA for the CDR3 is TGTGCCAGCCGGGGGGGTAATAGCAATCAGCCCCAGCATTTT. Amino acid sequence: CASRGGNSNQPQHF. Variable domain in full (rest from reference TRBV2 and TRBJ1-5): EPEVTQTPSHQVTQMGQEVILRCVPISNHLYFYWYRQILGQKVEFLVSFYNNEISEKSEIFDDQFSVERPDGSNFTLKIRSTKLEDSAMYFCASRGGNSNQPQHFGDGTRLSIL.

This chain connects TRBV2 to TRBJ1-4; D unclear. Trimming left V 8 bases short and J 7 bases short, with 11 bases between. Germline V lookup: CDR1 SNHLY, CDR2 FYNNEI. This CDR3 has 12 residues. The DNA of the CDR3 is TGTGCCAGCCTAGGAGGGTTTGAAAAACTGTTTTTT. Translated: CASLGGFEKLFF.

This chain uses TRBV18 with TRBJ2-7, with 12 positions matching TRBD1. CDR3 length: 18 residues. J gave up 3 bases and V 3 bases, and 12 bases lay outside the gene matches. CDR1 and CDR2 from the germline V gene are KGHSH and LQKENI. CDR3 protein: CASSPSGTGGLSLYEQYF. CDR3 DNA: TGTGCCAGCTCACCTTCCGGGACAGGGGGCCTCTCTCTCTACGAGCAGTACTTC.

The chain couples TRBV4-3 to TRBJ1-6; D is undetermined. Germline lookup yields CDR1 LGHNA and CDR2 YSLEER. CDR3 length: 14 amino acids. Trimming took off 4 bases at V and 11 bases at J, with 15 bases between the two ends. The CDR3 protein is CASSPKGTPTPLHF. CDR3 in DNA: TGCGCCAGCAGCCCCAAGGGTACCCCAACACCCCTCCACTTT.

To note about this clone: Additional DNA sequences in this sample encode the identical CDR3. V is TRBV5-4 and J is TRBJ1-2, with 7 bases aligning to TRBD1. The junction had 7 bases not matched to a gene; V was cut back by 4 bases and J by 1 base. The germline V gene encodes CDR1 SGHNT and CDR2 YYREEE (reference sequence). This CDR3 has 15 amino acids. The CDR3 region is CASSSRTGGNYGYTF. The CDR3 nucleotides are TGTGCCAGCAGCAGTCGGACAGGAGGTAACTATGGCTACACCTTC. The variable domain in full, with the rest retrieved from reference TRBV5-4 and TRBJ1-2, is ETGVTQSPTHLIKTRGQQVTLRCSSQSGHNTVSWYQQALGQGPQFIFQYYREEENGRGNFPPRFSGLQFPNYSSELNVNALELDDSALYLCASSSRTGGNYGYTFGSGTRLTVV.

The CDR3 DNA follows: TGTGCCAGCAGCGCAGGGTTTTATGGCTACACCTTC. Amino acids: CASSAGFYGYTF. The chain recombines TRBV2 with TRBJ1-2; possibly TRBD1 for D (5 bases). The CDR3 loop spans 12 amino acids. The germline V and J ends were trimmed by 6 bases and 5 bases, with 10 bases remaining between them. Germline V gene lookup returns CDR1 SNHLY and CDR2 FYNNEI.

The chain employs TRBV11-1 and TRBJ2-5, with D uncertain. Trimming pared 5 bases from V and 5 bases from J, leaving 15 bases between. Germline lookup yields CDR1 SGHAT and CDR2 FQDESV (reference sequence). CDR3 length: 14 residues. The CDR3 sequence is CASSRSLSIETQYF. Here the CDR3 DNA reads TGTGCCAGCAGCCGGAGTCTCTCCATCGAGACCCAGTACTTC. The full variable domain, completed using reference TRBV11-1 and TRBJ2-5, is EAEVAQSPRYKITEKSQAVAFWCDPISGHATLYWYRQILGQGPELLVQFQDESVVDDSQLPKDRFSAERLKGVDSTLKIQPAELGDSAMYLCASSRSLSIETQYFGPGTRLLVL.